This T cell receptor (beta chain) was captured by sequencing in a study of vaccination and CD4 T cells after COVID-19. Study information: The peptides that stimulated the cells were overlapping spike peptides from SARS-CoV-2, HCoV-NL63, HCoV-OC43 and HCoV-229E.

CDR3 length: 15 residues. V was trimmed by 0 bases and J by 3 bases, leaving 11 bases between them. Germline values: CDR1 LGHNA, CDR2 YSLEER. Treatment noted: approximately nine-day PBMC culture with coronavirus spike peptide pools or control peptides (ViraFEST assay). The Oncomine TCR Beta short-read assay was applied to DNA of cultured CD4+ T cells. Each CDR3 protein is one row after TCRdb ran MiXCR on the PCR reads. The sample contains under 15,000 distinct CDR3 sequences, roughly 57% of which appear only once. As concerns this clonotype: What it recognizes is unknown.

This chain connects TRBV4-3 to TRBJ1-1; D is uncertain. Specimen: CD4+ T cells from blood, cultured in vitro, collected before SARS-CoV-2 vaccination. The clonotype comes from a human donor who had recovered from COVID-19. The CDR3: CASSQDLGRYTEAFF. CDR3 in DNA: TGCGCCAGCAGCCAAGATTTAGGCAGATACACTGAAGCTTTCTTT.